Listed here are 32 T cell receptor beta chains from one sample, sequenced in a study of blood T cell repertoires in COVID-19. Data came from immunoSEQ multiplex PCR; TCRdb stores just in-frame clones and leaves some out. Here the sample spans 95,000 to 110,000 clones, 85% to 90% being singletons. Sequencing used peripheral blood. The receptor set was obtained from a human donor in a cohort sampled during active COVID-19.

The V call is TRBV27, the J call TRBJ2-7, with 8 bases matching TRBD2. V was clipped by 4 bases and J by 6 bases; unmatched bases: 8. The CDR3 is 14 residues long. Germline V CDR1 and CDR2: MNHEY, SMNVEV (reference sequence). The DNA for the CDR3 is TGTGCCAGCAGTTCCATTAGCGGGATTGGCGAGCAGTACTTC. It is translated as CASSSISGIGEQYF.

This clone was observed once. The rearrangement joins TRBV19 to TRBJ2-5; weak D call: TRBD2 (5 bases). Germline CDR1 is LNHDA and CDR2 is SQIVND (reference sequence). The CDR3 contains 13 residues. Trimming left V 5 bases short and J 2 bases short, with 9 bases between. In nucleotides, the CDR3 is TGTGCCAGTAGTCTAGGGAGACAAGAGACCCAGTACTTC. Its translation: CASSLGRQETQYF.

This rearrangement joins TRBV7-9 to TRBJ1-5; tentatively, D is TRBD1 (5 bases). The CDR3 covers 16 residues. Germline V gene sequence: CDR1 SEHNR, CDR2 FQNEAQ (reference sequence). With 0 bases removed from V and 0 bases from J, the gap between germline ends came to 9 bases. CDR3 in DNA: TGTGCCAGCAGCTTAGCCCGCAGGGCTAGCAATCAGCCCCAGCATTTT. This codes for CASSLARRASNQPQHF.

This chain links TRBV3-1 (or the pseudogene TRBV3-2) with TRBJ2-4; maybe TRBD1 (5 bases). Germline assignment: CDR1 LGHDT and CDR2 YNNKEL (reference sequence). The CDR3 contains 14 residues. The germline V and J ends were trimmed by 4 bases and 0 bases, with 7 bases remaining between them. The CDR3 region is CASSPRVAKNIQYF. The CDR3 DNA is TGTGCCAGCAGCCCCAGGGTAGCCAAAAACATTCAGTACTTC.

As DNA, the CDR3 is TGTGCCAGCAGATTGACGGGACTCGAATACAATGAGCAGTTCTTC. This translates into CASRLTGLEYNEQFF. The V call is TRBV11-1, the J call TRBJ2-1, with TRBD2 as a possible D gene (6 bases). The CDR3 is 15 residues long. Per germline, CDR1 SGHAT and CDR2 FQDESV (reference sequence). V was clipped by 6 bases and J by 4 bases, with 16 bases between them.

This rearrangement joins TRBV7-8 to TRBJ1-2; 8 bases are shared with TRBD1. V was pared by 3 bases and J by 6 bases, with 6 bases of the junction left unmatched. Germline V gene lookup returns CDR1 SGHVS and CDR2 FQNEAQ. This CDR3 is 14 amino acids long. The DNA for the CDR3 is TGTGCCAGCAGCTTGGTACAGGGGGGGGATGGCTACACCTTC. It codes for CASSLVQGGDGYTF.

The chain couples TRBV11-3 to TRBJ2-2; D is ambiguous. Germline CDR1 is SGHNT and CDR2 is YENEEA. V was clipped by 0 bases and J by 3 bases, with 8 bases between them. The CDR3 loop spans 15 amino acids. DNA for the CDR3: TGTGCCAGCAGCTTAGATTCCAGTTACACCGGGGAGCTGTTTTTT. Translation gives CASSLDSSYTGELFF. Together with reference TRBV11-3 and TRBJ2-2, the CDR3 gives the full variable domain: EAGVVQSPRYKIIEKKQPVAFWCNPISGHNTLYWYLQNLGQGPELLIRYENEEAVDDSQLPKDRFSAERLKGVDSTLKIQPAELGDSAVYLCASSLDSSYTGELFFGEGSRLTVL.

In nucleotides, the CDR3 is TGCGCCAGCAGCTTCCGGGACAGGGCTACAGATACGCAGTATTTT. It translates to CASSFRDRATDTQYF. J is TRBJ2-3 and V is TRBV5-1, with 9 bases identical to TRBD1. This CDR3 has 15 amino acids. Germline V gives CDR1 SGHRS, CDR2 YFSETQ. V shed 2 bases, J shed 3 bases, and the junction held 4 bases outside the gene matches. The whole variable domain, filled in from reference TRBV5-1 and TRBJ2-3, reads KAGVTQTPRYLIKTRGQQVTLSCSPISGHRSVSWYQQTPGQGLQFLFEYFSETQRNKGNFPGRFSGRQFSNSRSEMNVSTLELGDSALYLCASSFRDRATDTQYFGPGTRLTVL.

A single count supports this clone. This rearrangement joins TRBV27 to TRBJ1-6; 8 bases agree with TRBD1. In germline, CDR1 is MNHEY, CDR2 SMNVEV (reference sequence). Trimming at V came to 7 bases and at J to 7 bases, leaving 6 bases not matched to a gene. This CDR3 has 14 amino acids. The CDR3 loop reads CASKPGQVNSPLHF. In DNA, the CDR3 is TGTGCCAGCAAACCGGGACAGGTGAATTCACCCCTCCACTTT.

The chain joins TRBV5-4 to TRBJ2-7; 9 nucleotides agree with TRBD1. Germline trimming cut 5 bases from V and 0 bases from J; bases unmatched to any gene: 6. The CDR3 spans 15 residues. Germline assignment: CDR1 SGHNT and CDR2 YYREEE (reference sequence). The CDR3 coding sequence is TGTGCCAGCAGTTTACAGGGGGCCCTCTCCTACGAGCAGTACTTC. This encodes CASSLQGALSYEQYF.

This clone was seen once. DNA of the CDR3: TGCAGTGCTAGTCGCGGTCCCAACATTCAGTACTTC. Translation gives CSASRGPNIQYF. The chain links TRBV20-1 to TRBJ2-4; no clear D gene. Germline CDR1 and CDR2: DFQATT and SNEGSKA (reference sequence). The germline V and J ends were trimmed by 3 bases and 7 bases, with 10 bases remaining between them. The CDR3 runs 12 residues.

V usage is TRBV18 and J usage is TRBJ1-5, with D possibly TRBD1 on 6 matching bases. This CDR3 spans 14 amino acids. Trimming removed 1 base at V and 6 bases at J, with 10 bases between. Looked up from germline, CDR1 is KGHSH and CDR2 is LQKENI. CDR3 sequence (DNA): TGTGCCAGCTCACCACGGGAGGGGGGTCAGCCCCAGCATTTT. It codes for CASSPREGGQPQHF.

The V and J genes are TRBV7-3 and TRBJ2-1; 10 bases align to TRBD2. CDR3 length: 15 amino acids. The junction had 9 bases not matched to a gene; V was cut back by 4 bases and J by 9 bases. CDR1 SGHTA and CDR2 FQGTGA come from the germline V gene. The DNA for the CDR3 is TGTGCCAGCAGCTCCACTAGCGGGACGACTGCTGAGCAGTTCTTC. It translates to CASSSTSGTTAEQFF.

The chain uses TRBV2 and TRBJ2-6; D uncertain. Between the trimmed V and J ends, which lost 7 bases and 1 base, there was a span of 14 bases. This CDR3 contains 16 residues. Germline CDR1 is SNHLY and CDR2 is FYNNEI. CDR3 sequence (DNA): TGTGCCAGCATTAGAAGGTCGGAGTCTGGGGCCAACGTCCTGACTTTC. It is translated as CASIRRSESGANVLTF.

A single count supports this clone. The CDR3 sequence: CASSLGSSYEQYF. The CDR3 DNA sequence: TGTGCCAGCAGCTTGGGGAGCTCCTACGAGCAGTACTTC. This chain connects TRBV5-8 to TRBJ2-7; no definite D call. Deletions cut 0 bases from V and 0 bases from J, with 4 bases between. From germline, CDR1 is SGHTS and CDR2 YDEGEE. The CDR3 has 13 residues.

With regard to this clone: Distinct nucleotide sequences in the sample also encode this CDR3. This sequence joins TRBV6-1 and TRBJ2-7; 14 bases are a match to TRBD2. From germline, CDR1 is MNHNS and CDR2 SASEGT. After removal of 3 bases from V and 2 bases from J, the junction contained 0 bases not matched to a gene. This CDR3 is 15 amino acids long. The CDR3 protein is CASSEGLAGAYEQYF. CDR3 nucleotide sequence: TGTGCCAGCAGTGAGGGACTAGCGGGGGCCTACGAGCAGTACTTC.

With regard to this clone: At one end the junction does not follow the germline gene, possibly because of a read error. The rearrangement joins TRBV6-1 to TRBJ1-5; D ambiguous. Germline V CDR1 and CDR2: MNHNS, SASEGT. This CDR3 contains 14 residues. The CDR3 nucleotides read TGTGCCAGCAGTGAGCTTGGTACCCCTCAGGCCCAGCATTTT. Translated, it gives CASSELGTPQAQHF.

The rearrangement joins TRBV5-4 to TRBJ2-1; TRBD2 matches 10 bases. V lost 8 bases to trimming and J lost 4 bases; unmatched junction nucleotides: 6. The germline V gene has CDR1 SGHNT and CDR2 YYREEE (reference sequence). The CDR3 has 14 amino acids. The CDR3 DNA sequence: TGTGCCAGTCTAGAGCGGGGGGGTTACAATGAGCAGTTCTTC. Translated, it gives CASLERGGYNEQFF.

The V and J genes are TRBV9 and TRBJ2-1; TRBD2 agrees at 9 bases. The CDR3 totals 14 residues. Per the germline V gene, CDR1 is SGDLS and CDR2 is YYNGEE. The V segment lost 0 bases and the J segment 8 bases; nucleotides outside the gene matches: 3. CDR3: CASSVASGVYEQFF. In DNA, the CDR3 is TGTGCCAGCAGCGTAGCTAGCGGGGTGTATGAGCAGTTCTTC.

This chain connects TRBV28 to TRBJ2-6; D uncertain. This CDR3 comprises 14 residues. Trimming cost V 6 bases and J 0 bases, with 6 bases left between them. Germline loops: CDR1 MDHEN, CDR2 SYDVKM. The CDR3 region is CASRRISGANVLTF. DNA of the CDR3: TGTGCCAGCAGGCGAATCTCTGGGGCCAACGTCCTGACTTTC.

This clone was counted only a few times. V is TRBV5-5 and J is TRBJ2-6; 7 bases are shared with TRBD1. The germline gives CDR1 SGHKS, CDR2 YYEKEE (reference sequence). This CDR3 is 16 amino acids long. V shed 2 bases, J shed 4 bases, and the junction held 6 bases outside the gene matches. CDR3 amino acids: CASSFIGGAGANVLTF. As DNA, the CDR3 is TGTGCCAGCAGCTTCATAGGGGGCGCCGGGGCCAACGTCCTGACTTTC.

This clone is a singleton in its sample. The J gene is TRBJ1-4, the V gene TRBV25-1, with D tentatively TRBD1 (6 bases). Germline V gene data show CDR1 as MGHDK and CDR2 as SYGVNS. This CDR3 is built from 14 residues. The V gene lost 6 bases and the J gene lost 4 bases, with 12 bases spanning the gap. CDR3 nucleotide sequence: TGTGCCAGCAGACCAGGGGCCCTTAATGAAAAACTGTTTTTT. It translates to CASRPGALNEKLFF.

The chain carries TRBV5-1 and TRBJ2-1; 9 bases are a match to TRBD1. The CDR3 has 15 amino acids. Germline assignment: CDR1 SGHRS and CDR2 YFSETQ. V lost 5 bases, J lost 3 bases, and 6 bases stayed unmatched. The CDR3 bases are TGCGCCAGCAGGGGAGGGGACAGGGTCTACAATGAGCAGTTCTTC. It codes for CASRGGDRVYNEQFF.

The V call is TRBV7-6, the J call TRBJ2-1; 7 bases are shared with TRBD1. J lost 6 bases, V lost 5 bases, and 7 bases had no gene match. The germline CDR1 and CDR2 sequences are SGHVS and FNYEAQ. The CDR3 length is 14 residues. For the CDR3, the DNA is TGTGCCAGCAGCCTAGAGACAGGGCTCAATGAGCAGTTCTTC. Translated, it gives CASSLETGLNEQFF.

The V call is TRBV24-1, the J call TRBJ1-5; TRBD1 aligns across 12 bases. Germline assignment: CDR1 KGHDR and CDR2 SFDVKD. This CDR3 has 16 residues. V shed 5 bases and J 5 bases; nucleotides not matched to a gene: 6. The CDR3 DNA follows: TGTGCCACCAGTGCTCTAGGGACAGGGGGCGATCAGCCCCAGCATTTT. This codes for CATSALGTGGDQPQHF.

V usage is TRBV27 and J usage is TRBJ2-7; 13 positions agree with TRBD2. The germline gives CDR1 MNHEY, CDR2 SMNVEV (reference sequence). CDR3 length equals 15 residues. V shed 5 bases, J shed 10 bases, and the junction held 11 bases outside the gene matches. CDR3 protein: CASSLSLAGGLRQYF. CDR3 DNA sequence: TGTGCCAGCAGTCTGTCACTAGCGGGGGGGCTCCGTCAGTACTTC.

The chain recombines TRBV2 with TRBJ2-2, with TRBD2 as a possible D gene (5 bases). There are 13 residues in the CDR3. Trimming took off 5 bases at V and 7 bases at J, with 11 bases between the two ends. Germline V gives CDR1 SNHLY, CDR2 FYNNEI. As DNA, the CDR3 is TGTGCCAGCAGTCAAAGCGGACGCGGGGAGCTGTTTTTT. This codes for CASSQSGRGELFF.

The rearrangement uses TRBV27 and TRBJ1-4; D not resolved. Germline CDR1 reads MNHEY; CDR2 reads SMNVEV (reference sequence). V shed 4 bases and J shed 8 bases, with 14 bases lying between them. This CDR3 region has 14 residues. The chain's CDR3 is CASSSRPSGEKLFF. CDR3 sequence (DNA): TGTGCCAGCAGTTCCCGGCCGTCGGGGGAAAAACTGTTTTTT.

The chain's CDR3 is CASSSGLAGVNEQFF. The CDR3 nucleotides are TGTGCCAGCAGTTCCGGACTAGCGGGAGTGAATGAGCAGTTCTTC. The chain joins TRBV6-5 to TRBJ2-1; 13 nucleotides line up with TRBD2. CDR3 length: 15 residues. Germline trimming cut 4 bases from V and 7 bases from J; bases unmatched to any gene: 4. From germline, CDR1 is MNHEY and CDR2 SVGAGI.

The CDR3 reads CASSEGRPTNEKLFF. CDR3 DNA: TGTGCCAGCAGTGAAGGGCGCCCGACTAATGAAAAACTGTTTTTT. The rearrangement uses TRBV25-1 and TRBJ1-4; D is undetermined. The CDR3 is made up of 15 amino acids. Germline assignment: CDR1 MGHDK and CDR2 SYGVNS. Trimming took off 2 bases at V and 2 bases at J, with 9 bases between the two ends.

The chain joins TRBV10-2 to TRBJ1-1; D is unresolved. The CDR3 has 13 amino acids. The V and J ends lost 0 bases and 1 base respectively, with 3 bases between them. Germline V gives CDR1 WSHSY, CDR2 SAAADI. CDR3 DNA: TGCGCCAGCAGTGAGTCCAGGAACACTGAAGCTTTCTTT. As protein: CASSESRNTEAFF.

CDR3 loop: CASSVAGGNQPQHF. Written as DNA, the CDR3 is TGTGCCAGCAGTGTCGCGGGGGGCAATCAGCCCCAGCATTTT. The rearrangement uses TRBV25-1 and TRBJ1-5, with D perhaps matching TRBD1 (5 bases). Deletions cut 4 bases from V and 2 bases from J, with 9 bases between. This CDR3 comprises 14 residues. Germline V gene data show CDR1 as MGHDK and CDR2 as SYGVNS.